This T cell receptor (beta chain) was profiled in a study of cytomegalovirus exposure and HLA in healthy donors. Study-level results: Cytomegalovirus association was listed for 150 to 200 TCR beta chains.

As concerns this clone: The target antigen is unknown.

From germline, CDR1 is LNHNV and CDR2 YYDKDF (reference sequence). The CDR3 runs to 12 residues. V lost 1 base, J lost 6 bases, and 5 bases lay in between. Sequencing used immunoSEQ multiplex PCR; TCRdb keeps in-frame clones, though not all of them. Among around 140,000 clones listed, about 94% were seen once. This rearrangement joins TRBV15 to TRBJ2-3; no firm D call. This TCR was sampled from a man between 18 and 29 years old in good health and CMV-seropositive. Specimen: PBMCs. The CDR3 coding sequence is TGTGCCACCAGCAGAGTTTCGGATACGCAGTATTTT. Translation gives CATSRVSDTQYF. The variable domain in full, completed from reference TRBV15 and TRBJ2-3, reads DAMVIQNPRYQVTQFGKPVTLSCSQTLNHNVMYWYQQKSSQAPKLLFHYYDKDFNNEADTPDNFQSRRPNTSFCFLDIRSPGLGDTAMYLCATSRVSDTQYFGPGTRLTVL.